This TCR beta chain was captured in a study of cytomegalovirus exposure and HLA in healthy donors. General observations from the study: The number of N-insertions in an Asian-associated ancestry cluster was reportedly below the roughly 670-donor mean in a later analysis. High sensitivity and specificity were reportedly achieved when the classifier diagnosed cytomegalovirus status. V- and J-gene trimming of TCR beta was linked (in a later analysis) to a missense DCLRE1C variant.

Concerning this clone itself: Its antigen remains unknown.

PCR involved 60 Vbeta and 13 Jbeta primers. The assay was immunoSEQ multiplex PCR, and TCRdb's table has in-frame clones only and misses some. Of about 130,000 clones listed, approximately 80% are singletons. The germline V gene has CDR1 SGHNT and CDR2 YYREEE (reference sequence). The trim removed 2 bases at V and 3 bases at J, leaving 1 base unmatched. This CDR3 contains 13 residues. The sample comprised PBMCs. V and J are TRBV5-4 and TRBJ2-7; 8 bases fit TRBD2. The TCR comes from a human donor in good health. Here the CDR3 DNA reads TGTGCCAGCAGCTTCGGGGGGGACTACGAGCAGTACTTC. The encoded protein is CASSFGGDYEQYF.